This T cell receptor beta chain came from a study of T cells in Graves' hyperthyroidism and ophthalmopathy. Amplified TCR beta CDR3 regions came from RNA transcripts. A first-round RT-PCR of the TCR CDR3 used the HTBI primer set. TCRdb reprocessed the multiplex PCR reads via MiXCR and lists one record per CDR3 protein. The repertoire includes a few hundred thousand distinct CDR3 sequences, about 15% of them detected once, and 30% to 35% sits in the top ten. This clonotype was detected a few times. Sequenced: blood. The TCR sequence derives from a woman aged 25 to 39 with Graves' hyperthyroidism.

This CDR3 reads CASSVETGGLYEQYF. CDR3 in DNA: TGTGCCAGCAGTGTAGAGACAGGGGGCCTCTACGAGCAGTACTTC. This chain links TRBV2 with TRBJ2-7; 10 bases are shared with TRBD1. Per germline, CDR1 SNHLY and CDR2 FYNNEI. J was trimmed by 3 bases and V by 4 bases; bases with no gene match: 6. This CDR3 contains 15 residues.